The clone carrying this T cell receptor (beta chain) was counted only a few times. Its antigen is unknown. These data come from a study of PD-1 blockade in classical Hodgkin lymphoma. As for time point: cycle 4 day 1 (C4D1), after six to seven weeks of nivolumab. Each and every patient relapsed after autologous stem cell transplantation, and patients got differing brentuximab vedotin exposure. The CDR3 has 18 residues. The germline V gene encodes CDR1 SGDLS and CDR2 YYNGEE. V lost 2 bases, J lost 5 bases, and 20 bases lay in between. Here immunoSEQ multiplex PCR was the method, and the copy in TCRdb shows in-frame clones only, minus some. The sample contains just under 45,000 clones, 66% of which appear only once. Study-level findings and limits: When set against healthy donors, newly diagnosed patients were reported to show lower baseline TCR diversity.

The sequence came from a human donor with classical Hodgkin lymphoma. The V call is TRBV9, the J call TRBJ1-6; D might be TRBD1 (6 bases). The input for sequencing was peripheral blood mononuclear cells (PBMCs), taken before the fourth cycle of nivolumab. The CDR3, as DNA: TGTGCCAGCAGCGTTGGCCCGAAAGGGGGTCGGAATAATTCACCCCTCCACTTT. Translation: CASSVGPKGGRNNSPLHF.